This T cell receptor (beta chain) was identified during a study of spatial heterogeneity in lung cancer. Whole-study context: In raw reads, more than nine appearances on average were recorded for each unique TCR and UMI combination. Whole-study findings and limits: Tumor TCRs that were ubiquitous and expanded showed up in blood more at resection than follow-up.

This clonotype was counted many times. Its antigen is as yet unknown. CDR1 and CDR2 from the germline V gene are SGHRS and YFSETQ. V shed 0 bases and J 5 bases; nucleotides not matched to a gene: 1. The CDR3 loop spans 14 amino acids. Time point: sample taken at primary tumor resection. TCRdb itself ran the 5' RACE reads through MiXCR, one entry per CDR3 protein. Among some 34,000 distinct CDR3 sequences listed, under 8.5% were seen once. This sequence was found in a female donor with early-stage non-small cell lung cancer. This chain links TRBV5-1 with TRBJ1-4; 7 nucleotides line up with TRBD1. Material: PBMCs, obtained at surgery. The CDR3 here is CASSLGQGNEKLFF. The CDR3 DNA follows: TGCGCCAGCAGCTTGGGACAGGGAAATGAAAAACTGTTTTTT.